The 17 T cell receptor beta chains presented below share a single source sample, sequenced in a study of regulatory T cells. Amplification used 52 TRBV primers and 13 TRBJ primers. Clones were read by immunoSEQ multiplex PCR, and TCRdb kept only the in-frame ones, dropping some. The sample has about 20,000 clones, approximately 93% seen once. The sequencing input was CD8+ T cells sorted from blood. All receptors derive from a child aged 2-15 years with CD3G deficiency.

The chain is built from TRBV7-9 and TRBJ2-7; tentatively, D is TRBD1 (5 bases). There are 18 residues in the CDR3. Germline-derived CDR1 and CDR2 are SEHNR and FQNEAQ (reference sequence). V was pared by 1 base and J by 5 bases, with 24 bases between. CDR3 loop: CASSLVSLVPGWIHEQYF. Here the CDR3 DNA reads TGTGCCAGCAGCTTAGTAAGTTTGGTGCCAGGGTGGATCCACGAGCAGTACTTC. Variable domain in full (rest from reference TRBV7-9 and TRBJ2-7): DTGVSQNPRHKITKRGQNVTFRCDPISEHNRLYWYRQTLGQGPEFLTYFQNEAQLEKSRLLSDRFSAERPKGSFSTLEIQRTEQGDSAMYLCASSLVSLVPGWIHEQYFGPGTRLTVT.

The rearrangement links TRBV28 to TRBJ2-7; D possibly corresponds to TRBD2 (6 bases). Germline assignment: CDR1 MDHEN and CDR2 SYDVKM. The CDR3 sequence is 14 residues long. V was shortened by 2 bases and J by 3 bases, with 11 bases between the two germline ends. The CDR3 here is CASSLRGVNYEQYF. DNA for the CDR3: TGTGCCAGCAGTTTACGCGGGGTTAACTACGAGCAGTACTTC.

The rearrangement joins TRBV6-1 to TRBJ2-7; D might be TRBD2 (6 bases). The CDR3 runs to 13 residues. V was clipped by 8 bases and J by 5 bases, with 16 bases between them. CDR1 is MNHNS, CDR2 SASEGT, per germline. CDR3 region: CASGGAEGNEQYF. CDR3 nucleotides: TGTGCCAGCGGCGGGGCAGAGGGCAACGAGCAGTACTTC.

This CDR3 reads CASSIVGPGQGANIQYF. As DNA, the CDR3 is TGTGCCAGTAGTATAGTGGGACCGGGACAGGGTGCAAACATTCAGTACTTC. The V call is TRBV19, the J call TRBJ2-4; TRBD1 aligns across 9 bases. The CDR3 extends over 17 amino acids. V trimming: 1 base; J trimming: 6 bases; junction bases outside the gene matches: 10. Germline V gives CDR1 LNHDA, CDR2 SQIVND (reference sequence). The full variable domain, with the rest looked up from reference TRBV19 and TRBJ2-4, is DGGITQSPKYLFRKEGQNVTLSCEQNLNHDAMYWYRQDPGQGLRLIYYSQIVNDFQKGDIAEGYSVSREKKESFPLTVTSAQKNPTAFYLCASSIVGPGQGANIQYFGAGTRLSVL.

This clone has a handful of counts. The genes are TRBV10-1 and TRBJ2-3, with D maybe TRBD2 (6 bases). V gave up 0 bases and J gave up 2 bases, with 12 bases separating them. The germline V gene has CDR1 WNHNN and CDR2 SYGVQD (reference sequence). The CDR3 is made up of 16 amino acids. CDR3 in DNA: TGCGCCAGCAGTGAGTCCGATAGCGGATCCACAGATACGCAGTATTTT. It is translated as CASSESDSGSTDTQYF.

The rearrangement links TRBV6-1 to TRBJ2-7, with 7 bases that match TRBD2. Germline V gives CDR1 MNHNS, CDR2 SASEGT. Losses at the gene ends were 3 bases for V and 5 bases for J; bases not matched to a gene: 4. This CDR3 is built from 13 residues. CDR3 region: CASSDRAGDEQYF. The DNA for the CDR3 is TGTGCCAGCAGTGACCGTGCGGGAGACGAGCAGTACTTC.

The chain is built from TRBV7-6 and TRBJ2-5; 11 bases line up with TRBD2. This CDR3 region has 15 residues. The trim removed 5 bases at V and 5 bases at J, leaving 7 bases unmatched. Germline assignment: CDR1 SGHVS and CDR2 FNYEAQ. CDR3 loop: CASSLLAGVGETQYF. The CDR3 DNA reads TGTGCCAGCAGCCTACTAGCGGGAGTAGGGGAGACCCAGTACTTC.

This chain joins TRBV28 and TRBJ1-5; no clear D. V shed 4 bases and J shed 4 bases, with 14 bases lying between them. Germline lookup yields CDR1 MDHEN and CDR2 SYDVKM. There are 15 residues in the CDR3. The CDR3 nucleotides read TGTGCCAGCAGTTACCGACCGGCCGCGAATCAGCCCCAGCATTTT. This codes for CASSYRPAANQPQHF.

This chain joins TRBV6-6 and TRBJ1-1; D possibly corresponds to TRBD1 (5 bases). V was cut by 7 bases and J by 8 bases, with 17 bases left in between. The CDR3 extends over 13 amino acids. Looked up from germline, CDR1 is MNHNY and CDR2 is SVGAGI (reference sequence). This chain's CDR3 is CASNTLARVEAFF. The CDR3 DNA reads TGTGCCAGCAACACCCTGGCCAGGGTCGAAGCTTTCTTT.

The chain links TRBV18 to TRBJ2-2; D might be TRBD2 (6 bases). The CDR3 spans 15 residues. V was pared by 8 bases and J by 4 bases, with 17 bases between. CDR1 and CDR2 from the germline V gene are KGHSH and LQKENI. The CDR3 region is CASAPKPGGTGELFF. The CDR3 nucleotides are TGTGCCAGCGCCCCAAAACCCGGGGGCACCGGGGAGCTGTTTTTT.

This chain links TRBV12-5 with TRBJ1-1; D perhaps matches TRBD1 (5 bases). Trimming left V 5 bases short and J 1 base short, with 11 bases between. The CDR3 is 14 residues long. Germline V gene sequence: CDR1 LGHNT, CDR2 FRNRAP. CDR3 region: CASGRGGENTEAFF. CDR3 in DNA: TGTGCTAGTGGTCGGGGGGGAGAGAACACTGAAGCTTTCTTT. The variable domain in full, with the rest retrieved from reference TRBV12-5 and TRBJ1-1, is DARVTQTPRHKVTEMGQEVTMRCQPILGHNTVFWYRQTMMQGLELLAYFRNRAPLDDSGMPKDRFSAEMPDATLATLKIQPSEPRDSAVYFCASGRGGENTEAFFGQGTRLTVV.

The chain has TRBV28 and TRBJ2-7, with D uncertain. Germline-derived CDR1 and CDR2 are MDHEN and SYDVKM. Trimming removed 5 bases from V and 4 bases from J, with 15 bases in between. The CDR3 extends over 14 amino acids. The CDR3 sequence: CASSKEFSTYEQYF. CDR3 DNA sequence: TGTGCCAGCAGTAAAGAGTTTTCAACTTACGAGCAGTACTTC.

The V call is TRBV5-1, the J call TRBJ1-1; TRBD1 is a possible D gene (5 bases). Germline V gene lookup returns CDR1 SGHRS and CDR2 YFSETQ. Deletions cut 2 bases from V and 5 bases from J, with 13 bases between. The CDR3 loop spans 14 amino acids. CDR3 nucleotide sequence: TGCGCCAGCAGCTTTCGGGGCATGGGGACTGAAGCTTTCTTT. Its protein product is CASSFRGMGTEAFF.

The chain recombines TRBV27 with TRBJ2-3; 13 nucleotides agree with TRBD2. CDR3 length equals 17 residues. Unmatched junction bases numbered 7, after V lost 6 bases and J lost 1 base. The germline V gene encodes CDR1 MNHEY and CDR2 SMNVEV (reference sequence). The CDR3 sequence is CASSAHGLAGGTDTQYF. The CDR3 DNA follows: TGTGCCAGCAGCGCCCATGGACTAGCGGGAGGCACAGATACGCAGTATTTT.

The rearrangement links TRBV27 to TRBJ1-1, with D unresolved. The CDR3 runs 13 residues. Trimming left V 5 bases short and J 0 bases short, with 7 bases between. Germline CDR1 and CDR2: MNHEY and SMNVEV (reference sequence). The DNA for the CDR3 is TGTGCCAGCAGTATCAGCGTGAACACTGAAGCTTTCTTT. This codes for CASSISVNTEAFF.

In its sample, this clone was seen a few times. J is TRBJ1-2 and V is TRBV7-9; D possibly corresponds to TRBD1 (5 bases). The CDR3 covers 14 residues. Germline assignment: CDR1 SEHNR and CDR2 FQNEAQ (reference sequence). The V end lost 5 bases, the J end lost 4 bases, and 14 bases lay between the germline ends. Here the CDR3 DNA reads TGTGCCAGCAGCCCCGGCGGGGCCAGCTATGGCTACACCTTC. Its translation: CASSPGGASYGYTF.

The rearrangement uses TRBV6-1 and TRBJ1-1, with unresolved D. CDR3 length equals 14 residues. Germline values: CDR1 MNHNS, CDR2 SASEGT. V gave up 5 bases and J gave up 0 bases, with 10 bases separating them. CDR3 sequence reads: CASSTRSMNTEAFF. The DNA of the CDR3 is TGTGCCAGCAGTACCCGTTCCATGAACACTGAAGCTTTCTTT.